What follows is one TCR beta chain and its context. The antigen is unknown. Some clones are missing from TCRdb's copy, which holds only in-frame ones; the method was immunoSEQ multiplex PCR. The sample has 110,000 to 150,000 clones, about 93% seen once. The ends were cut back, 1 base at V and 9 bases at J, with 16 bases in the middle. Germline lookup yields CDR1 MGHRA and CDR2 YSYEKL. The CDR3 covers 15 residues. This specimen comes from a study of T cell responses to AZD1222 COVID-19 vaccine. General study points: Sampled repertoires all dated from after the peak T cell response.

The sample consisted of peripheral blood, taken on day 0 of AZD1222 vaccination. The TCR was taken from an adult in good health. This sequence joins TRBV4-1 and TRBJ2-1; D remains unclear. CDR3 sequence reads: CASSQGAKGGGEQFF. Here the CDR3 DNA reads TGCGCCAGCAGCCAAGGAGCAAAGGGTGGCGGTGAGCAGTTCTTC.